These T cell receptor beta chains were read from a single sample in a study of T-cell memory formation after mild COVID-19. TCRdb recomputed calls from the 5' RACE reads with MiXCR, one row per CDR3 protein. Of about 440,000 distinct CDR3 sequences in the sample, 20% are singletons; the top ten hold approximately 8.1%. Material: PBMCs or a T cell subset sorted from them (not recorded which). The origin of the receptors is an adult woman who had mild COVID-19 (a few samples of this study predate the infection). Cell type and time point are not known. Both conserved end residues are trimmed from each CDR3. The D gene is left open where the match is weak. A clone size is listed for some rows: how often the clone was seen (once, few, many), or a class if it is expanded.

>TRBJ2-7|TRBV3-1|-|-|12
ASSKQRAAYEQY
>TRBJ2-1|TRBV5-1|few|TRBD1|13
ASSLVGQRYNEQF
>TRBJ1-2|TRBV15|-|-|13
ATSTSYRTTYGYT
>TRBJ2-5|TRBV4-2|few|-|13
ASSQDFANFETQY
>TRBJ1-6|TRBV12-3/TRBV12-4|-|-|12
ASSFGINNSPLH
>TRBJ2-7|TRBV19|-|TRBD1|16
ASSITAPGTGNSYEQY
>TRBJ2-3|TRBV9|few|TRBD1|15
ASSANPGQEYTDTQY
>TRBJ2-7|TRBV13|few|TRBD1|14
ASSSEVGTVTYEQY
>TRBJ1-1|TRBV11-2|-|TRBD1|13
ASSWRGQMNTEAF
>TRBJ2-1|TRBV30|few|-|12
AWGGGGHLDEQF
>TRBJ2-2|TRBV6-1|-|TRBD2|13
AIPKGLLNTGELF
>TRBJ1-5|TRBV6-5|-|-|13
ASRRRGRAPQPQH
>TRBJ1-2|TRBV19|-|-|15
ASSPYVNRAENYGYT
>TRBJ2-7|TRBV27|-|-|13
ASSSYSRSSYEQY
>TRBJ2-1|TRBV2|many|TRBD2|11
ASRGLAAVGQF
>TRBJ2-1|TRBV2|few|-|9
ASARWDEQF
>TRBJ2-5|TRBV7-9|few|TRBD1|11
ASSAGGQETQY
>TRBJ1-1|TRBV30|few|TRBD1|11
AWGYTGVTEAF
>TRBJ2-1|TRBV20-1|-|-|8
SAEDDEQF
>TRBJ1-1|TRBV5-1|-|-|12
ASSVSGGGGEAF
>TRBJ2-3|TRBV20-1|-|TRBD1|16
SAPTPRDRGARTDTQY
>TRBJ2-5|TRBV7-9|-|-|13
ASSLVVGSGETQY
>TRBJ2-7|TRBV6-6|-|TRBD2|11
ASSSSGGADQY
>TRBJ2-1|TRBV18|few|-|13
ASSRGSGAYNEQF
>TRBJ2-1|TRBV24-1|-|-|13
ATSGTGVNVNEQF
>TRBJ1-2|TRBV3-1|few|-|10
ASSRRTAGYT
>TRBJ1-4|TRBV4-1|few|TRBD1|13
ASSPWDRPNEKLF
>TRBJ2-1|TRBV4-3|-|TRBD2|17
ASSQGSTSGSGYYNEQF
>TRBJ1-1|TRBV27|-|-|11
ASRPGVSTEAF
>TRBJ1-4|TRBV20-1|-|-|12
SARNGVTNEKLF
>TRBJ1-1|TRBV6-5|-|-|10
ASTDFTTEAF
>TRBJ2-7|TRBV18|few|-|10
ASSRDRSEQY
>TRBJ2-1|TRBV5-5|-|-|13
ASSWGREPYNEQF
>TRBJ2-7|TRBV7-6|-|TRBD1|12
ASSSGTGIHEQY
>TRBJ1-2|TRBV12-3/TRBV12-4|few|-|9
ASSTAYGYT
>TRBJ2-1|TRBV2|-|TRBD1|13
ASSVETGGYNEQF
>TRBJ2-1|TRBV5-1|-|-|12
ASSTGTDYNEQF
>TRBJ2-3|TRBV18|-|TRBD1|13
ASSPARQGSDTQY
>TRBJ2-1|TRBV7-9|-|-|13
ASSLAQGLVNEQF
>TRBJ1-2|TRBV7-2|-|-|13
ASSPQGLLNYGYT
>TRBJ2-3|TRBV20-1|-|-|12
SARGEGATDTQY
>TRBJ1-1|TRBV27|-|-|11
ASSPGLIWGAF
>TRBJ2-5|TRBV7-9|many|-|13
ASSLFLLGQETQY
>TRBJ2-3|TRBV13|-|-|12
ASSRGGHTDTQY